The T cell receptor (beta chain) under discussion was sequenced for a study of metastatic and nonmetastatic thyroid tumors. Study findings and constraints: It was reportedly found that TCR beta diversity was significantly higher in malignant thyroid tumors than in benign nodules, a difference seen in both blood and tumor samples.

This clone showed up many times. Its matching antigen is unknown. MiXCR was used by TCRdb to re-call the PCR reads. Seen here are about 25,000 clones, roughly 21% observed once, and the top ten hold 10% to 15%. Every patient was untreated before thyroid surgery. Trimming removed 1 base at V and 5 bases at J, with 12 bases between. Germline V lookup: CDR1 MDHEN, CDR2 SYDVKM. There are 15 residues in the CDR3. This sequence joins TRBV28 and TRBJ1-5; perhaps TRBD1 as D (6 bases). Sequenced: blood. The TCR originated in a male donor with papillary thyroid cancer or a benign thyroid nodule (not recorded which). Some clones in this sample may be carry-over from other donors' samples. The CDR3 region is CASSLSVGGYQPQHF. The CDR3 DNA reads TGTGCCAGCAGTTTATCTGTAGGGGGATATCAGCCCCAGCATTTT.